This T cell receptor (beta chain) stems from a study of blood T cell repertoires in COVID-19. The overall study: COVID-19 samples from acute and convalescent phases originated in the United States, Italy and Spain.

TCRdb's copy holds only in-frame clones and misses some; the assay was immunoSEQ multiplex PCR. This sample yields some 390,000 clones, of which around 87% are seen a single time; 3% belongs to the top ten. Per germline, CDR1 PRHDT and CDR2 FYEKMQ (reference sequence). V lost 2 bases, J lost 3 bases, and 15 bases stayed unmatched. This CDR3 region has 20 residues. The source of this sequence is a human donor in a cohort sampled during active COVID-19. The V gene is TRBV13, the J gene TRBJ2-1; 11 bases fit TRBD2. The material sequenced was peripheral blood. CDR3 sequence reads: CASSLWLGLAGGNNYNEQFF. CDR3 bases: TGTGCCAGCAGCTTATGGTTGGGGCTAGCGGGAGGCAATAACTACAATGAGCAGTTCTTC. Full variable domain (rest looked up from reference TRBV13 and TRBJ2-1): AAGVIQSPRHLIKEKRETATLKCYPIPRHDTVYWYQQGPGQDPQFLISFYEKMQSDKGSIPDRFSAQQFSDYHSELNMSSLELGDSALYFCASSLWLGLAGGNNYNEQFFGPGTRLTVL.